The 27 T cell receptor beta chains reported below all come from one sample, sequenced in a study of blood T cells in healthy people across ages. With a J-beta primer mix and a sample-barcoded 5' primer, a second PCR ran roughly 7 to 11 cycles. MiXCR, run by TCRdb on the 5' RACE reads, gives a single entry per CDR3 protein. The data contain roughly 790,000 distinct CDR3 sequences, about 40% of them singletons. What was sequenced was blood. These receptors were collected from a woman aged 55-70 years in good health.

DNA for the CDR3: TGTGCCTCCACGAGACCCGAAGCTTTCTTT. The encoded protein is CASTRPEAFF. V and J are TRBV30 and TRBJ1-1; D is ambiguous. Germline V gene sequence: CDR1 GTSNPN, CDR2 SVGIG (reference sequence). Trimming removed 7 bases from V and 8 bases from J, with 11 bases in between. This CDR3 region has 10 residues.

This clonotype was seen only a few times. V gene TRBV5-1 combines with J gene TRBJ1-2; 9 bases agree with TRBD1. CDR3 size: 15 residues. J gave up 7 bases and V 0 bases, and 7 bases lay outside the gene matches. Germline CDR1 is SGHRS and CDR2 is YFSETQ. CDR3 protein: CASSLELGQGTGYTF. The CDR3, as DNA: TGCGCCAGCAGCTTGGAGCTTGGACAGGGGACTGGCTACACCTTC.

This clonotype was seen at least ten times. The rearrangement uses TRBV24-1 and TRBJ2-3; D uncertain. The ends were cut back, 2 bases at V and 0 bases at J, with 5 bases in the middle. This CDR3 comprises 14 residues. Germline-derived CDR1 and CDR2 are KGHDR and SFDVKD. The CDR3 sequence is CATSDSWSTDTQYF. Here the CDR3 DNA reads TGTGCCACCAGTGATTCATGGAGCACAGATACGCAGTATTTT.

The chain's CDR3 is CASSALEGYNSPLHF. Here the CDR3 DNA reads TGTGCCAGCAGTGCCTTAGAGGGCTATAATTCACCCCTCCACTTT. The chain joins TRBV6-5 to TRBJ1-6; D ambiguous. This CDR3 is 15 amino acids long. Germline loops: CDR1 MNHEY, CDR2 SVGAGI. Trimming shortened V by 5 bases and J by 3 bases, and 11 bases separated the two germline ends.

The genes are TRBV7-3 and TRBJ1-1; TRBD1 aligns across 8 bases. CDR1 is SGHTA, CDR2 FQGTGA, per germline. This CDR3 has 15 residues. The junction had 8 bases not matched to a gene; V was cut back by 4 bases and J by 4 bases. As DNA, the CDR3 is TGTGCCAGCAGCTCACAGGGGGGGAGCCGCACTGAAGCTTTCTTT. Amino acid sequence: CASSSQGGSRTEAFF. Supplemented by reference TRBV7-3 and TRBJ1-1, the full variable domain reads GAGVSQTPSNKVTEKGKYVELRCDPISGHTALYWYRQSLGQGPEFLIYFQGTGAADDSGLPNDRFFAVRPEGSVSTLKIQRTERGDSAVYLCASSSQGGSRTEAFFGQGTRLTVV.

This chain links TRBV14 with TRBJ2-1, with D maybe TRBD1 (6 bases). The germline V and J ends were trimmed by 5 bases and 10 bases, with 21 bases remaining between them. The CDR3 is 15 residues long. Germline V lookup: CDR1 SGHDN, CDR2 FVKESK. The CDR3 nucleotides are TGTGCCAGCAGCGAGGGGACATTTCGGTCGGGAGAGCAGTTCTTC. It encodes CASSEGTFRSGEQFF.

In its sample, this clonotype was seen a few times. The gene calls are TRBV5-1 and TRBJ2-1; D gene uncertain. Germline loops: CDR1 SGHRS, CDR2 YFSETQ. CDR3 length: 13 amino acids. V was pared by 3 bases and J by 6 bases, with 10 bases between. The CDR3 region is CASSSYRANEQFF. CDR3 nucleotide sequence: TGCGCCAGCAGCTCCTACAGAGCCAATGAGCAGTTCTTC.

In its sample, this clonotype was seen once. The genes are TRBV7-9 and TRBJ1-6; TRBD1 agrees at 8 bases. This CDR3 has 16 residues. Germline V gene lookup returns CDR1 SEHNR and CDR2 FQNEAQ (reference sequence). V shed 5 bases, J shed 9 bases, and the junction held 12 bases outside the gene matches. The CDR3 region has the DNA TGTGCCAGCAGCCCTAGGGCGCAGGGGGCAGGTTCACCCCTCCACTTT. Translating gives CASSPRAQGAGSPLHF.

This rearrangement joins TRBV7-2 to TRBJ2-1, with D possibly matching TRBD1 (5 bases). The length of the CDR3 is 17 residues. Germline V CDR1 and CDR2: SGHTA, FQGNSA. V was shortened by 5 bases and J by 1 base, with 18 bases between the two germline ends. CDR3 sequence reads: CASSQIDSPWSYNEQFF. CDR3 sequence (DNA): TGTGCCAGCAGCCAAATCGACAGCCCTTGGTCCTACAATGAGCAGTTCTTC.

The genes are TRBV24-1 and TRBJ2-3; D could derive from TRBD1 or TRBD2 (5 bases each). The length of the CDR3 is 13 residues. Trimming pared 4 bases from V and 5 bases from J, leaving 9 bases between. The germline CDR1 and CDR2 sequences are KGHDR and SFDVKD. The CDR3 here is CATSEWDEDTQYF. DNA of the CDR3: TGTGCCACCAGTGAATGGGACGAAGATACGCAGTATTTT.

This chain joins TRBV20-1 and TRBJ2-1, with TRBD2 identical over 11 bases. V shed 5 bases and J 4 bases; nucleotides not matched to a gene: 13. Germline CDR1 is DFQATT and CDR2 is SNEGSKA (reference sequence). The CDR3 is 17 amino acids. The CDR3 DNA sequence: TGCAGTGCTTGTGTAGCGGGAGGGGCGGGGACATACAATGAGCAGTTCTTC. Translation gives CSACVAGGAGTYNEQFF.

This chain joins TRBV6-2 or TRBV6-3 and TRBJ2-4; D is perhaps TRBD1 (5 bases). The DNA end is a closer match to TRBJ2-5, so the J assignment may be wrong. The CDR3 length is 14 residues. Germline assignment: CDR1 MNHEY and CDR2 SVGEGT. The DNA of the CDR3 is TGTGCCAGCAATATGCAGGGTTTTGGGGAGACCCAGTACTTC. The encoded protein is CASNMQGFGETQYF.

Ten or more counts support this clonotype. The rearrangement uses TRBV25-1 and TRBJ2-5, with D perhaps matching TRBD2 (6 bases). The V end was cut by 1 base, the J end by 2 bases, with 20 bases between. The germline CDR1 and CDR2 sequences are MGHDK and SYGVNS. CDR3 length: 18 residues. The CDR3 is CASSESISLTSNQETQYF. The CDR3 region has the DNA TGTGCCAGCAGTGAATCAATCTCCCTAACTAGCAATCAAGAGACCCAGTACTTC.

This clonotype showed up many times. The V gene is TRBV20-1, the J gene TRBJ2-3, with 13 nucleotides matching TRBD2. The CDR3 is 19 amino acids. Losses at the gene ends were 6 bases for V and 2 bases for J; bases not matched to a gene: 17. Per the germline V gene, CDR1 is DFQATT and CDR2 is SNEGSKA (reference sequence). The CDR3 here is CSAALGLAGVGGHTDTQYF. CDR3 coding DNA: TGCAGTGCAGCCTTAGGACTAGCGGGAGTCGGAGGCCACACAGATACGCAGTATTTT.

The rearrangement joins TRBV5-1 to TRBJ1-1; no clear D gene. V lost 6 bases and J lost 0, with 15 bases in between. The CDR3 extends over 15 amino acids. Germline V gives CDR1 SGHRS, CDR2 YFSETQ. This CDR3 reads CASNQLSDLNTEAFF. CDR3 DNA sequence: TGCGCCAGCAACCAACTGTCGGACCTGAACACTGAAGCTTTCTTT.

The chain recombines TRBV7-2 with TRBJ2-5, with TRBD1 identical over 10 bases. Germline assignment: CDR1 SGHTA and CDR2 FQGNSA. V lost 2 bases, J lost 5 bases, and 5 bases stayed unmatched. The CDR3 loop spans 15 amino acids. CDR3 sequence: CASSLMGQGSETQYF. The DNA for the CDR3 is TGTGCCAGCAGCTTAATGGGACAGGGGTCGGAGACCCAGTACTTC. The whole variable domain, filled in from reference TRBV7-2 and TRBJ2-5, reads GAGVSQSPSNKVTEKGKDVELRCDPISGHTALYWYRQSLGQGLEFLIYFQGNSAPDKSGLPSDRFSAERTGGSVSTLTIQRTQQEDSAVYLCASSLMGQGSETQYFGPGTRLLVL.

The chain is built from TRBV2 and TRBJ1-4, with TRBD1 identical over 8 bases. CDR1 is SNHLY and CDR2 is FYNNEI in the germline V gene. The junction had 8 bases not matched to a gene; V was cut back by 3 bases and J by 8 bases. The CDR3 covers 15 residues. The CDR3 sequence is CASSEGTGRKEKLFF. CDR3 nucleotide sequence: TGTGCCAGCAGTGAGGGGACAGGAAGGAAGGAAAAACTGTTTTTT.

This chain uses TRBV29-1 with TRBJ2-5; 10 nucleotides line up with TRBD2. The CDR3 contains 15 residues. V gave up 5 bases and J gave up 5 bases; unmatched junction bases: 11. Germline-derived CDR1 and CDR2 are SQVTM and ANQGSEA. DNA of the CDR3: TGCAGCGTTAGATCCGGGACTAGCGATGCGGAGACCCAGTACTTC. Translating gives CSVRSGTSDAETQYF.

The chain uses TRBV6-6 and TRBJ2-2, with 8 bases identical to TRBD2. The ends lost 1 base at V and 5 bases at J; junction bases unmatched: 3. Germline V CDR1 and CDR2: MNHNY, SVGAGI (reference sequence). CDR3 length: 15 residues. The CDR3 DNA reads TGTGCCAGCAGTTACTTGGGACTAGGTACCGGGGAGCTGTTTTTT. Translating gives CASSYLGLGTGELFF.

This chain uses TRBV7-3 with TRBJ2-1; TRBD1 matches 8 bases. Germline CDR1 and CDR2: SGHTA and FQGTGA. Germline trimming cut 5 bases from V and 6 bases from J; bases unmatched to any gene: 9. This CDR3 is 15 amino acids long. The CDR3 region is CASSIQGARGNEQFF. The CDR3 DNA reads TGTGCCAGCAGCATCCAGGGGGCCCGAGGCAATGAGCAGTTCTTC.

This clonotype was observed once. An end of the junction differs from the germline gene, which may be a read error. The V and J genes are TRBV7-9 and TRBJ2-3; 7 nucleotides line up with TRBD2. The CDR3 runs 17 residues. Per germline, CDR1 SEHNR and CDR2 FQNEAQ (reference sequence). CDR3 sequence (DNA): TGCGCCAGCGGCTTCCCACCGGGAGGAATCTCAACAGATACGCAGTATTTT. It encodes CASGFPPGGISTDTQYF.

The chain uses TRBV6-1 and TRBJ2-5; TRBD2 agrees at 8 bases. With the DNA end fitting TRBJ2-7 better, the J assignment may be wrong. Germline loops: CDR1 MNHNS, CDR2 SASEGT. This CDR3 region has 16 residues. As DNA, the CDR3 is TGTGCCAGCAGTGAAGTCGGGAGGGTTAGATTCTACGAGCAGTACTTC. Its protein product is CASSEVGRVRFYEQYF.

About this clonotype itself: It may be a read error: a sequence one base away is much more abundant. The chain uses TRBV7-6 and TRBJ2-1, with 8 nucleotides matching TRBD1. The CDR3 contains 15 residues. In germline, CDR1 is SGHVS, CDR2 FNYEAQ. With V trimmed by 1 base and J by 7 bases, 6 bases remained unmatched. Here the CDR3 DNA reads TGTGCCAGCAGCTTAGAGGGACAGGTCTCTAATGAGCAGTTCTTC. Its protein product is CASSLEGQVSNEQFF.

Only a few counts were recorded for this clonotype. The gene calls are TRBV5-1 and TRBJ1-2; D remains ambiguous. This CDR3 comprises 14 residues. The V end lost 0 bases, the J end lost 2 bases, and 8 bases lay between the germline ends. Germline loops: CDR1 SGHRS, CDR2 YFSETQ. The CDR3 loop is CASSLVSVNYGYTF. CDR3 DNA sequence: TGCGCCAGCAGCTTGGTTTCAGTGAACTATGGCTACACCTTC. Looking up the rest from reference TRBV5-1 and TRBJ1-2 gives the full variable domain: KAGVTQTPRYLIKTRGQQVTLSCSPISGHRSVSWYQQTPGQGLQFLFEYFSETQRNKGNFPGRFSGRQFSNSRSEMNVSTLELGDSALYLCASSLVSVNYGYTFGSGTRLTVV.

This clonotype was seen more than once but under ten times. The chain employs TRBV12-3 or TRBV12-4 and TRBJ2-7; 7 bases line up with TRBD1. The ends lost 6 bases at V and 2 bases at J; junction bases unmatched: 10. CDR3 length equals 15 residues. The CDR3 region is CASSLIWQGAYEQYF. CDR3 DNA: TGTGCCAGCAGCCTAATTTGGCAGGGGGCCTACGAGCAGTACTTC.

This clonotype turned up a few times. Here the CDR3 reads CASSRRGNNEQFF. The CDR3 DNA follows: TGTGCCAGCAGCCGGAGGGGTAACAATGAGCAGTTCTTC. The J gene is TRBJ2-1, the V gene TRBV7-2, with TRBD2 as a possible D gene (6 bases). There are 13 residues in the CDR3. CDR1 is SGHTA, CDR2 FQGNSA, per germline. V gave up 5 bases and J gave up 5 bases, with 10 bases separating them.

This CDR3 reads CASRQQGAPYNEQFF. CDR3 sequence (DNA): TGTGCCAGCAGGCAGCAGGGGGCTCCCTACAATGAGCAGTTCTTC. V usage is TRBV3-1 and J usage is TRBJ2-1; TRBD1 matches at 8 bases. J gave up 2 bases and V 6 bases, and 6 bases lay outside the gene matches. The CDR3 length is 15 residues. CDR1 is LGHDT, CDR2 YNNKEL, per germline (reference sequence).